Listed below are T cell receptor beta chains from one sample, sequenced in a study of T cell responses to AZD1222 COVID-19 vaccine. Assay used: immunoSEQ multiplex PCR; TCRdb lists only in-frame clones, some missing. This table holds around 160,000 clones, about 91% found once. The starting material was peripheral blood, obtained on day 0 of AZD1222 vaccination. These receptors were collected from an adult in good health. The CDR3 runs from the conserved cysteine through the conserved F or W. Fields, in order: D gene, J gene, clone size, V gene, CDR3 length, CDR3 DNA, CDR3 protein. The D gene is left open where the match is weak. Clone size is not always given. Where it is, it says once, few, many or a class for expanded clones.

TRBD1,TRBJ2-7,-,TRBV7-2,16,TGTGCCAGCAGCTTTAAGGGGACAGGGGGCCCCAACGAGCAGTACTTC,CASSFKGTGGPNEQYF
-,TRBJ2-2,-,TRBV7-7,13,TGTGCCAGCAGCTTGAGACGGACCGGGGAGCTGTTTTTT,CASSLRRTGELFF
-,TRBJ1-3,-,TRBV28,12,TGTGCCAGCAGTTTGAATGGAAACACCATATATTTT,CASSLNGNTIYF
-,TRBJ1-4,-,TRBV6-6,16,TGTGCCAGCAGTGGAGGTCCCGGGAGCTTGAATGAAAAACTGTTTTTT,CASSGGPGSLNEKLFF
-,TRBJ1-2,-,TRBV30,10,TGTGCCTGGAAGCAGGTTGGCTACACCTTC,CAWKQVGYTF
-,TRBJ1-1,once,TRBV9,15,TGTGCCAGCAGCCCCCGTCTTAGTCTGAACACTGAAGCTTTCTTT,CASSPRLSLNTEAFF
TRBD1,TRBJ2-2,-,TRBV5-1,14,TGCGCCAGCAGCTTGGACAGGGGAACCGGGGAGCTGTTTTTT,CASSLDRGTGELFF
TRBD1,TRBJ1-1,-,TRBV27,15,TGTGCCAGCAGTTTAAGGGGGACAGGGGACACTGAAGCTTTCTTT,CASSLRGTGDTEAFF
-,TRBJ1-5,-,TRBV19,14,TGTGCCAGTAAGGACGCGGGGGCTAATCAGCCCCAGCATTTT,CASKDAGANQPQHF
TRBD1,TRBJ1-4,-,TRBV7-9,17,TGTGCCAGCAGCTTAGGCCTATTGGGACAGAGTAATGAAAAACTGTTTTTT,CASSLGLLGQSNEKLFF
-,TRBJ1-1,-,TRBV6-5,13,TGTGCCACCAGTCCCCAGAGGAACACTGAAGCTTTCTTT,CATSPQRNTEAFF
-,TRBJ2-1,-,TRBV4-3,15,TGCGCCAGCAGCCAAGACAGGGCCTCTTCGAATGAGCAGTTCTTC,CASSQDRASSNEQFF
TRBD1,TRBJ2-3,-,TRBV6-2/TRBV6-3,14,TGTGCCAGCAGTTCACAGGGGACGGGAGATACGCAGTATTTT,CASSSQGTGDTQYF
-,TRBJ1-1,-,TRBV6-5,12,TGTGCCAGCGGGCCTACTCCCACTGAAGCTTTCTTT,CASGPTPTEAFF
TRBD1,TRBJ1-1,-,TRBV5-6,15,TGTGCCAGCAGACGAGGGACAGGGGGTAGGACTGAAGCTTTCTTT,CASRRGTGGRTEAFF
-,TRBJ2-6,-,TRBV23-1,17,TGCGCCAGCAGTCAACAGGGGTTCCACTCTGGGGCCAACGTCCTGACTTTC,CASSQQGFHSGANVLTF
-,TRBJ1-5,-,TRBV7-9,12,TGTGCCAGCAGCACCGACGGGCAGCCCCAGCATTTT,CASSTDGQPQHF
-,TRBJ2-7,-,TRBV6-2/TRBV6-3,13,TGTGCCAGCAGTTACCGCCAACGGGACACGGAGTACTTC,CASSYRQRDTEYF
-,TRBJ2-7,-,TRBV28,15,TGTGCCAGCAGTCCCCTCGGGGCTCGCTCCTACGAGCAGTACTTC,CASSPLGARSYEQYF
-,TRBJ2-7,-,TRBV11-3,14,TGTGCCAGCAGCGAGAGGACATACGTCTACGAGCAGTACTTC,CASSERTYVYEQYF
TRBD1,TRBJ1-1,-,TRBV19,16,TGTGCCAGTAGCATCGACCCGGGACAGCTGAACACTGAAGCTTTCTTT,CASSIDPGQLNTEAFF
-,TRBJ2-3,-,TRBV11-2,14,TGTGCCAGCAGCGGCGGGGTGATTACAGATACGCAGTATTTT,CASSGGVITDTQYF
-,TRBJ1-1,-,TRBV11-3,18,TGTGCCAGCAGCTTAAGGTTACTGGGGCGGGATTTGAACACTGAAGCTTTCTTT,CASSLRLLGRDLNTEAFF
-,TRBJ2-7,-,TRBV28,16,TGTGCCAGCAGTTTAAGGGGTCGGCTAATAAACTACGAGCAGTACTTC,CASSLRGRLINYEQYF
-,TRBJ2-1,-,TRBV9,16,TGTGCCAGCAGCGTAGGCGGTGAGGTTGGGAACAATGAGCAGTTCTTC,CASSVGGEVGNNEQFF
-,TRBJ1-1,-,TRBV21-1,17,TGTGCCAGCATCGCAAGGGTAGCCTCGCAGGGGGCCACTGAAGCTTTCTTT,CASIARVASQGATEAFF
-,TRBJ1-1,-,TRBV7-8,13,TGTGCCAGCAGCCGAGGGTGGAACACTGAAGCTTTCTTT,CASSRGWNTEAFF
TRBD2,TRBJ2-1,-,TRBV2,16,TGTGCCAGCAGTGAAAGAGGTCTAGCGGGCTACAATGAGCAGTTCTTC,CASSERGLAGYNEQFF
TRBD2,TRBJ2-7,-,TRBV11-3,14,TGTGCCAGCAGCCCTGGCGGGGAGGGCTACGAGCAGTACTTC,CASSPGGEGYEQYF
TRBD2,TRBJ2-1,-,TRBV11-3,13,TGTGCCAGCAGCTTAGGGACTAGCAATGAGCAGTTCTTC,CASSLGTSNEQFF
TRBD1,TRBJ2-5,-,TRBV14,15,TGTGCCAGCAGCCCCTGGGGACAGGGGAAAGAGACCCAGTACTTC,CASSPWGQGKETQYF
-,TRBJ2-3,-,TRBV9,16,TGTGCCAGCAGCGTAGTTTCGGGATCTAGCACAGATACGCAGTATTTT,CASSVVSGSSTDTQYF
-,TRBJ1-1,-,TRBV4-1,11,TGCGCCAGCAGCCAAACGACAGAAGCTTTCTTT,CASSQTTEAFF
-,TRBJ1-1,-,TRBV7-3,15,TGTGCCAGCAGCGCTAAGGGGGTATCGAACACTGAAGCTTTCTTT,CASSAKGVSNTEAFF
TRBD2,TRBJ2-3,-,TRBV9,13,TGTGCCAGCAGCGTGCGGGAGTCGGATACGCAGTATTTT,CASSVRESDTQYF
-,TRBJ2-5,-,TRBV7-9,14,TGTGCCAGCAGCTTAGGACAGATCCAAGAGACCCAGTACTTC,CASSLGQIQETQYF
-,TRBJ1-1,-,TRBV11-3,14,TGTGCCAGCAGCTTATCTTACCAGAAAGCCGAAGCTTTCTTT,CASSLSYQKAEAFF
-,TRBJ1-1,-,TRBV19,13,TGTGCCAGTAGCGTAGGGGGTTACACTGAAGCTTTCTTT,CASSVGGYTEAFF
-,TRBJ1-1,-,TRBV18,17,TGTGCCAGCTCACCTCAGCCGGGGACAAGGGCGTGGACTGAAGCTTTCTTT,CASSPQPGTRAWTEAFF
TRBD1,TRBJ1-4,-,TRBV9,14,TGTGCCAGCAGCCGGGGACAGGGTGATGAAAAACTGTTTTTT,CASSRGQGDEKLFF
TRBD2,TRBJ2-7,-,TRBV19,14,TGTGCCAGTAGTCACAGCGGGGACTCCTACGAGCAGTACTTC,CASSHSGDSYEQYF
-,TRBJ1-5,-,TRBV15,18,TGTGCCACCAGCAGAGATTTTATAAGGGGGAAATTGGATCAGCCCCAGCATTTT,CATSRDFIRGKLDQPQHF
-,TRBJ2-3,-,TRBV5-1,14,TGCGCCAGCAGCTTGTACGGTAGCACAGATACGCAGTATTTT,CASSLYGSTDTQYF
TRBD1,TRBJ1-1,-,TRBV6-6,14,TGTGCCAGCAGCTTTGATGACAGGGGGAGCAACGCTTTCTTT,CASSFDDRGSNAFF